The clone carrying this T cell receptor (beta chain) has just a few counts. Trimming took 6 bases from V and 7 from J; bases not matched to a gene: 10. Germline CDR1 and CDR2: MNHNY and SVGAGI (reference sequence). The CDR3 is 15 amino acids. TCRdb passed the RT-PCR reads through MiXCR, listing each CDR3 protein once. The table has around 700,000 distinct CDR3 sequences, 12% to 15% seen once. Sequencing was carried out using memory CD4+ T cells from blood. This receptor was taken from a female donor in good health, serving as a healthy control. V usage is TRBV6-6 and J usage is TRBJ1-4, with 8 bases identical to TRBD1. The CDR3 region has the DNA TGTGCCAGCAGGCTACCGGGACAGGAAAGTGAAAAACTGTTTTTT. It yields the protein CASRLPGQESEKLFF.